This TCR beta chain stems from a study of graft-versus-host responses after intestinal transplantation. TCRdb's copy holds only in-frame clones and misses some; the assay was immunoSEQ multiplex PCR. The data contain 10,000 to 14,000 clones, around four fifths of them singletons. Processed graft tissue released its intraepithelial and lamina propria lymphocytes. CDR1 is SGDLS, CDR2 YYNGEE, per germline. Trimming took off 3 bases at V and 4 bases at J, with 12 bases between the two ends. The CDR3 spans 14 residues. The source of this sequence is a human patient who received an intestinal transplant, so some T cells may come from the graft donor. The material was ileum tissue, obtained 23 days after intestinal transplant. V and J are TRBV9 and TRBJ2-3; D is unclear. The CDR3 sequence: CASSDLRRADTQYF. The CDR3 DNA sequence: TGTGCCAGCAGCGATCTTAGGCGCGCAGATACGCAGTATTTT.